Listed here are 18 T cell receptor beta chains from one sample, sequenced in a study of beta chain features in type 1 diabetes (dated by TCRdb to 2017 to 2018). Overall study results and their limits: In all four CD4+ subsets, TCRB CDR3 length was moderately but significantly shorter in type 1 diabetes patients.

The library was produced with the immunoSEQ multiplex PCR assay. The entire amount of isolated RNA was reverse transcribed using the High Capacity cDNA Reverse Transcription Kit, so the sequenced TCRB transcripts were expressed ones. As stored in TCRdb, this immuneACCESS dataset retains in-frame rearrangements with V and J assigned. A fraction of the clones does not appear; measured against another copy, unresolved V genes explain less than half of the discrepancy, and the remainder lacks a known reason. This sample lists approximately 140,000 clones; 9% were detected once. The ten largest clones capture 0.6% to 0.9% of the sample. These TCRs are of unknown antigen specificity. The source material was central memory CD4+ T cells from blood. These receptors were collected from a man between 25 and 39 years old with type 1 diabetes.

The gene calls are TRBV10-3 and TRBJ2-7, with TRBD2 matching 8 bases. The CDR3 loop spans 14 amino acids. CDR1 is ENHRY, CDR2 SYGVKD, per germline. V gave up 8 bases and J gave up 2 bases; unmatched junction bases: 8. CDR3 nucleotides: TGTGCCATCTATGGACTAGCCGAAACCTACGAGCAGTACTTC. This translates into CAIYGLAETYEQYF.

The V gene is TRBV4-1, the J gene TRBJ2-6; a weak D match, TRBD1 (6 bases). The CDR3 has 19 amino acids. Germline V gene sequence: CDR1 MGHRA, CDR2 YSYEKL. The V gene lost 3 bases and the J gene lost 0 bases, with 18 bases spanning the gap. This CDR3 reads CASSQPTGTPSSGANVLTF. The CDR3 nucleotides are TGCGCCAGCAGCCAGCCCACCGGGACACCGAGCTCTGGGGCCAACGTCCTGACTTTC.

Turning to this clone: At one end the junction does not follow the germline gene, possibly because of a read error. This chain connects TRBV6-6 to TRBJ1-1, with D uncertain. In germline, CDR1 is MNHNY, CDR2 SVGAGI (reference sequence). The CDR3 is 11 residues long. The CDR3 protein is CAISERDEAFF. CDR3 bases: TGTGCCATCAGTGAGAGGGATGAAGCTTTCTTT.

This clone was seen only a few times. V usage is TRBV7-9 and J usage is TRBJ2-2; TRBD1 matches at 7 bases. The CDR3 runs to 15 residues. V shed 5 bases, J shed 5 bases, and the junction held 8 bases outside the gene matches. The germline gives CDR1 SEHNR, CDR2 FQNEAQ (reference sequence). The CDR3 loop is CASSPRTGETGELFF. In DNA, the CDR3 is TGTGCCAGCAGCCCGCGGACAGGAGAAACCGGGGAGCTGTTTTTT.

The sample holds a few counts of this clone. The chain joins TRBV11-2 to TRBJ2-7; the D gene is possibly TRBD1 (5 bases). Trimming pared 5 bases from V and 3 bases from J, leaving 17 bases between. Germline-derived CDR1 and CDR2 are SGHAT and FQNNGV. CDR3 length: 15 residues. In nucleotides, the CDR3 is TGTGCCAGCAGCCTAATGGGGCAGGTTAGCTACGAGCAGTACTTC. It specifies CASSLMGQVSYEQYF.

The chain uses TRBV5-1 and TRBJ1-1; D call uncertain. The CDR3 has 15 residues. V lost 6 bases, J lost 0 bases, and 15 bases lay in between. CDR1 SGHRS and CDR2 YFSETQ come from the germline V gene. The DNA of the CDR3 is TGCGCCAGCATTAAGTTCCCCGGAGTGAACACTGAAGCTTTCTTT. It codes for CASIKFPGVNTEAFF.

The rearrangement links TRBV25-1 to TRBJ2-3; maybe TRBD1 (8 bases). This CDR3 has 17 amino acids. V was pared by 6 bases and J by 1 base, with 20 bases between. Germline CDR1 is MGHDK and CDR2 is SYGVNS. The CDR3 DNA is TGTGCCAGCAGACGAGCAGGGGGCCGGGGGGGCACAGATACGCAGTATTTT. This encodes CASRRAGGRGGTDTQYF.

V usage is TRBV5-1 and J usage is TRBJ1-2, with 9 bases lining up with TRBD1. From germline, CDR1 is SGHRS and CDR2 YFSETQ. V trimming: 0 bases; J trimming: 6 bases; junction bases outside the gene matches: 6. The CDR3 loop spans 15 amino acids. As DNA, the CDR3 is TGCGCCAGCAGCTTGGAGGGACAGGGTCGGAATGGCTACACCTTC. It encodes CASSLEGQGRNGYTF.

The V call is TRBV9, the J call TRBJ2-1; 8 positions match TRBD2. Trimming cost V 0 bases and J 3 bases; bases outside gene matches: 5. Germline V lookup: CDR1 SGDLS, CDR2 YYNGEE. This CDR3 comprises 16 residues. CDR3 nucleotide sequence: TGTGCCAGCAGCGTAGGGGTTAGCGGGAACTACAATGAGCAGTTCTTC. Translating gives CASSVGVSGNYNEQFF. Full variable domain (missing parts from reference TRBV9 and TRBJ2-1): DSGVTQTPKHLITATGQRVTLRCSPRSGDLSVYWYQQSLDQGLQFLIQYYNGEERAKGNILERFSAQQFPDLHSELNLSSLELGDSALYFCASSVGVSGNYNEQFFGPGTRLTVL.

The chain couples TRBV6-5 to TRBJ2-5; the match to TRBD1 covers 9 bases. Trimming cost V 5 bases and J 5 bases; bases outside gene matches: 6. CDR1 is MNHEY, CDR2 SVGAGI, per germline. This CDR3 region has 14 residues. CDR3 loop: CASSGQGWMETQYF. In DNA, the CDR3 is TGTGCCAGCAGTGGACAGGGGTGGATGGAGACCCAGTACTTC.

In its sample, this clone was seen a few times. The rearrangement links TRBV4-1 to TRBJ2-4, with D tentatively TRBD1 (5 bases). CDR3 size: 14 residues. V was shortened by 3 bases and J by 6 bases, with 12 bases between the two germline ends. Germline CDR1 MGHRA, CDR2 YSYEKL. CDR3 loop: CASSHPGQGNIQYF. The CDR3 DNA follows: TGCGCCAGCAGCCATCCGGGTCAGGGAAACATTCAGTACTTC.

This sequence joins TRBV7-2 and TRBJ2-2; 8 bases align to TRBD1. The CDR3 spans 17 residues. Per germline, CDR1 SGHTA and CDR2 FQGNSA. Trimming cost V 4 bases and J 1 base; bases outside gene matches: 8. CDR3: CASSSRSGTGNTGELFF. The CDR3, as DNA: TGTGCCAGCAGCTCAAGATCCGGGACAGGGAACACCGGGGAGCTGTTTTTT.

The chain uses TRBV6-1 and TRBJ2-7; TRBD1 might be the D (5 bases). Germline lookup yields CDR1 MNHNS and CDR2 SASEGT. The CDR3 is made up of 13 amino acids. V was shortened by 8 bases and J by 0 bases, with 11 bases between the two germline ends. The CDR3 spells CASATGDSYEQYF. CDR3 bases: TGTGCCAGCGCAACAGGCGACTCCTACGAGCAGTACTTC.

For the CDR3, the DNA is TGTGCCAGCAGCACATTTGACAGCCTCAACTCTGGAAACACCATATATTTT. This translates into CASSTFDSLNSGNTIYF. The chain combines TRBV5-6 with TRBJ1-3; TRBD1 might be the D (5 bases). The V gene's germline CDR1 is SGHDT and CDR2 YYEEEE. V was clipped by 4 bases and J by 0 bases, with 17 bases between them. The CDR3 has 17 amino acids.

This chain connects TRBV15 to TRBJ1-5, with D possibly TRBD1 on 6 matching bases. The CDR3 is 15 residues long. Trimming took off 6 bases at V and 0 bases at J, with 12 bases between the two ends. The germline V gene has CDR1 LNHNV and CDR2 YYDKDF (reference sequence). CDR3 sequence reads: CATRGGANSNQPQHF. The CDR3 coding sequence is TGTGCCACCAGGGGGGGGGCAAATAGCAATCAGCCCCAGCATTTT.

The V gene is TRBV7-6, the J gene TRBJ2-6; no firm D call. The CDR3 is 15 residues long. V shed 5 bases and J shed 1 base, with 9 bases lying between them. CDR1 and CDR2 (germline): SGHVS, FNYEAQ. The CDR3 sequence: CASSPQVSGANVLTF. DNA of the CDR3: TGTGCCAGCAGCCCGCAGGTGTCTGGGGCCAACGTCCTGACTTTC.

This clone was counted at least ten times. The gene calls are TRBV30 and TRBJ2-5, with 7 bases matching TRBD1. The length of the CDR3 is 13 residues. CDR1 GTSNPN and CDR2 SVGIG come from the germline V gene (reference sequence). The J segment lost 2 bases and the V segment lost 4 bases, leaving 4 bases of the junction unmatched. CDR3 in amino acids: CAWTRGQQETQYF. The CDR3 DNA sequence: TGTGCCTGGACCCGGGGACAGCAAGAGACCCAGTACTTC.

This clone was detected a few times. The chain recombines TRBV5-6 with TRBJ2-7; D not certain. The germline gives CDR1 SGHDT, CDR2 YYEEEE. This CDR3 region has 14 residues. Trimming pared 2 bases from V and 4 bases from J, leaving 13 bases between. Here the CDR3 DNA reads TGTGCCAGCAGCTTCCTAGGCCCGAATTACGAGCAGTACTTC. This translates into CASSFLGPNYEQYF.